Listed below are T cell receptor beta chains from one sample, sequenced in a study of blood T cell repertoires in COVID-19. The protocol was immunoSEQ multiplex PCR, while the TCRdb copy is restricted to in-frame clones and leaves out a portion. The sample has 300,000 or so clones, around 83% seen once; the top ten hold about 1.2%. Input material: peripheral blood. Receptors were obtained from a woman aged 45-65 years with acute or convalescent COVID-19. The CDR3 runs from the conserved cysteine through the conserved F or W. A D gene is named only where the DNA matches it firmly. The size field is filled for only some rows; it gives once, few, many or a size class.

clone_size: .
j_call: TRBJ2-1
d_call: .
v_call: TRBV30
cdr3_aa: CAWTVGGQQFF
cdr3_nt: TGTGCCTGGACCGTTGGGGGCCAGCAGTTCTTC

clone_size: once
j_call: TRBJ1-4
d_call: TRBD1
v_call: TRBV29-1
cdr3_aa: CSVRQGRREKLFF
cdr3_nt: TGCAGCGTGCGACAGGGACGGCGCGAAAAACTGTTTTTT

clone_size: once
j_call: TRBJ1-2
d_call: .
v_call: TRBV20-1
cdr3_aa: CSARDLYGYTF
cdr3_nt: TGCAGTGCTAGAGACCTCTATGGCTACACCTTC

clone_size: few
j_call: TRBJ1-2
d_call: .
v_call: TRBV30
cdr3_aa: CAWSLGGDLSLGGYTF
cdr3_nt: TGTGCCTGGTCTCTAGGGGGGGATTTATCCTTGGGAGGCTACACCTTC

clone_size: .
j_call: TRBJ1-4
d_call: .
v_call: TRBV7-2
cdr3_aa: CASSLEWQGNEKLFF
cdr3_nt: TGTGCCAGCAGCTTAGAGTGGCAGGGCAACGAAAAACTGTTTTTT

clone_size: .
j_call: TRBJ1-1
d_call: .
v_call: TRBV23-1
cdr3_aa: CASSQQGTEAFF
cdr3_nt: TGCGCCAGCAGTCAACAGGGGACTGAAGCTTTCTTT

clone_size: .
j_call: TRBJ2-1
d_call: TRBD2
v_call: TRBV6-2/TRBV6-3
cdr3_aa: CASSQQLAGGPNEQFF
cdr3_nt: TGTGCCAGCAGTCAACAACTAGCGGGAGGGCCAAATGAGCAGTTCTTC

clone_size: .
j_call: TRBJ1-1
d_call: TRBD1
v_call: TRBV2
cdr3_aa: CASSRFTGVEAFF
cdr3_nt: TGTGCCAGCAGTCGATTTACAGGGGTTGAAGCTTTCTTT

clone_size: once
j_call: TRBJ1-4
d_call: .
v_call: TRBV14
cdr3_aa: CASSQDRGVLGEKLFF
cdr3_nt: TGTGCCAGCAGCCAAGATCGGGGGGTCCTGGGTGAAAAACTGTTTTTT

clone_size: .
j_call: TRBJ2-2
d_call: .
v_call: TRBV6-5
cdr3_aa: CASKQGVDGELFF
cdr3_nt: TGTGCCAGCAAACAGGGAGTCGACGGGGAGCTGTTTTTT

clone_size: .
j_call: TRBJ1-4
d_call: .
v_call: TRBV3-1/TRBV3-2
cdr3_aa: CASSHRERGEKLFF
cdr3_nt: TGTGCCAGCAGCCACCGGGAGCGGGGGGAAAAACTGTTTTTT

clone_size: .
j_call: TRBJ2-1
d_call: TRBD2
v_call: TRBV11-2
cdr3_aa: CASSSHPGLAGGLQQFF
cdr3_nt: TGTGCCAGCAGCTCCCATCCGGGACTAGCGGGGGGGCTTCAGCAGTTCTTC

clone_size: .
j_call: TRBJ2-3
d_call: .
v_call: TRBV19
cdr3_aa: CASSIRISPTDTQYF
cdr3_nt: TGTGCCAGTAGTATAAGGATTAGCCCCACAGATACGCAGTATTTT

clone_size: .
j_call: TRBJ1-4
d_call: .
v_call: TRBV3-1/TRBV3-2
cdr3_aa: CASSQEIATNEKLFF
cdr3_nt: TGTGCCAGCAGCCAGGAGATAGCAACTAATGAAAAACTGTTTTTT

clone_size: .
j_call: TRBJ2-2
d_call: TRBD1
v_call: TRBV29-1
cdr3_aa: CSASGGLNTGELFF
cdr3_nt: TGCAGCGCCTCAGGGGGCTTGAACACCGGGGAGCTGTTTTTT

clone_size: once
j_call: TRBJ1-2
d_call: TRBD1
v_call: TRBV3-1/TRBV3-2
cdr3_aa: CASSHDDRANYGYTF
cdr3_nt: TGTGCCAGCAGCCATGACGACAGGGCCAACTATGGCTACACCTTC

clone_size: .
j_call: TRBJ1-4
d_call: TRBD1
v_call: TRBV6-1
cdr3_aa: CASSETGYKLFF
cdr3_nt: TGTGCCAGCAGTGAGACAGGGTATAAACTGTTTTTT

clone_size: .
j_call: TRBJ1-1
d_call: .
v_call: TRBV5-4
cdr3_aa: CASSLDRAGNTEAFF
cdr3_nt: TGTGCCAGCAGCTTGGACAGGGCCGGGAACACTGAAGCTTTCTTT

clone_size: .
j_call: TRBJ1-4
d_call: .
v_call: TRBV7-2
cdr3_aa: CASSSGLREKLFF
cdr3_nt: TGTGCCAGCAGCTCGGGACTTCGTGAAAAACTGTTTTTT

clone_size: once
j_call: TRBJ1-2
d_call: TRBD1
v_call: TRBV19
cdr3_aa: CASSPEGQGSGYTF
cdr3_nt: TGTGCCAGTAGCCCCGAGGGACAGGGCTCTGGCTACACCTTC

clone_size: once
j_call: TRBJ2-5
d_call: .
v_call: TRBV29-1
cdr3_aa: CSVGGQETQYF
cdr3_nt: TGCAGCGTTGGAGGGCAAGAGACCCAGTACTTC

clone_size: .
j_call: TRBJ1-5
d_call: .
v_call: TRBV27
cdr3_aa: CASSLSPGYSNQPQHF
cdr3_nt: TGTGCCAGCAGTTTATCGCCGGGGTATAGCAATCAGCCCCAGCATTTT

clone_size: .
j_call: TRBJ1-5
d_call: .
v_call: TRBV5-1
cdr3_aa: CASSFSSGQPQHF
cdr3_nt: TGCGCCAGCAGCTTTTCGTCGGGTCAGCCCCAGCATTTT

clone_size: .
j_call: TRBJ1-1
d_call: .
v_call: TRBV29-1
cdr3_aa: CSVEIEKPNTEAFF
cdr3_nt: TGCAGCGTTGAAATCGAGAAGCCGAACACTGAAGCTTTCTTT

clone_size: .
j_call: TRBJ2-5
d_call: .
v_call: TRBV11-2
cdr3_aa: CASSLDATPGRDQYF
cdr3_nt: TGTGCCAGCAGCTTAGATGCCACGCCCGGACGGGACCAGTACTTC

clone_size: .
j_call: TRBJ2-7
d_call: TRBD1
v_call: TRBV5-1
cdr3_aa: CASSFSQGAYEQYF
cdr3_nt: TGCGCCAGCAGCTTCTCGCAGGGGGCCTACGAGCAGTACTTC

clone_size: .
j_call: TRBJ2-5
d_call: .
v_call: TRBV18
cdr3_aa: CASSPGRGMETQYF
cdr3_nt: TGTGCCAGCTCACCGGGTAGGGGAATGGAGACCCAGTACTTC

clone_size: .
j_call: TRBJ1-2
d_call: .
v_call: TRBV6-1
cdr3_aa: CASSERLYGYTF
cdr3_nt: TGTGCCAGCAGTGAGAGACTCTATGGCTACACCTTC